These 32 T cell receptor beta chains were sequenced from one sample in a study of OX40 agonist ivuxolimab in advanced cancers. Generated by immunoSEQ multiplex PCR, the TCRdb table keeps only in-frame clones and is missing some. This table has approximately 40,000 clones, about 80% appearing once. The sequencing here drew on CD4+ or CD8+ T cells sorted from blood, taken in a trial of the OX40 agonist ivuxolimab. These receptors were obtained from an adult with an advanced solid tumor such as melanoma, head and neck, liver or kidney cancer.

J is TRBJ2-3 and V is TRBV7-9; 10 bases map to TRBD2. CDR3 length equals 16 residues. Germline lookup yields CDR1 SEHNR and CDR2 FQNEAQ (reference sequence). V gave up 3 bases and J gave up 0 bases; unmatched junction bases: 3. The CDR3: CASSFTSGTSTDTQYF. In DNA, the CDR3 is TGTGCCAGCAGCTTTACTAGCGGGACGAGCACAGATACGCAGTATTTT.

V is TRBV11-2 and J is TRBJ2-1; 12 positions agree with TRBD2. The CDR3 spans 16 residues. Germline CDR1 is SGHAT and CDR2 is FQNNGV. Trimming took 4 bases from V and 12 from J; bases not matched to a gene: 13. CDR3 DNA: TGTGCCAGCAGCTCTTCTGGACTAGCGGGGTACTACACGCAGTTCTTC. This sequence encodes CASSSSGLAGYYTQFF.

The V gene is TRBV6-6, the J gene TRBJ2-1, with D perhaps TRBD2 (5 bases). Per the germline V gene, CDR1 is MNHNY and CDR2 is SVGAGI (reference sequence). V gave up 7 bases and J gave up 3 bases, with 10 bases separating them. This CDR3 is 13 amino acids long. CDR3 nucleotides: TGTGCCAGCATTCCCGGAGGCTACAATGAGCAGTTCTTC. Translation gives CASIPGGYNEQFF.

This chain connects TRBV28 to TRBJ1-1; D is possibly TRBD1 (6 bases). The CDR3 runs to 13 residues. V was cut by 5 bases and J by 12 bases, with 19 bases left in between. Germline values: CDR1 MDHEN, CDR2 SYDVKM. The CDR3 protein is CASSPPLTGLTFF. The CDR3 DNA sequence: TGTGCCAGCAGTCCCCCACTAACAGGGTTGACTTTCTTT.

The chain has TRBV13 and TRBJ2-7; D may be TRBD1 (5 bases). Per germline, CDR1 PRHDT and CDR2 FYEKMQ (reference sequence). Trimming pared 0 bases from V and 0 bases from J, leaving 9 bases between. CDR3 length equals 15 residues. The CDR3 sequence is CASSLGQGSSYEQYF. CDR3 coding DNA: TGTGCCAGCAGCTTAGGGCAGGGAAGCTCCTACGAGCAGTACTTC.

DNA of the CDR3: TGTGCCAGCAGTTTGGACAGGGGGCCTGATGAAAAACTGTTTTTT. This gives the protein CASSLDRGPDEKLFF. The chain couples TRBV6-5 to TRBJ1-4, with TRBD1 matching over 11 bases. The CDR3 is 15 amino acids. The J segment lost 6 bases and the V segment lost 4 bases, leaving 4 bases of the junction unmatched. Germline assignment: CDR1 MNHEY and CDR2 SVGAGI.

On this clone itself: Because it lacks the conserved phenylalanine or tryptophan at the end, this CDR3 is likely a read error. The DNA is left out, because the CDR3 cannot be placed on it with certainty; the CDR3 is given as TCRdb lists it. V and J are TRBV30 and TRBJ1-2; the listed D gene, TRBD1, was not tested against the DNA. Ends included, the CDR3 has 8 residues. Germline V gene data show CDR1 as GTSNPN and CDR2 as SVGIG (reference sequence). The CDR3 here is CAWDRGIV.

The chain recombines TRBV18 with TRBJ1-4, with D tentatively TRBD1 (6 bases). The germline V gene encodes CDR1 KGHSH and CDR2 LQKENI. V lost 5 bases, J lost 5 bases, and 15 bases lay in between. The CDR3 is 15 amino acids. The CDR3 region has the DNA TGTGCCAGCTCAGTTCTACAGGGACCCAATGAAAAACTGTTTTTT. Translation gives CASSVLQGPNEKLFF.

This clone was detected once. The V and J genes are TRBV18 and TRBJ2-7; no firm D call. V lost 5 bases to trimming and J lost 2 bases, with 10 bases between them. The CDR3 extends over 13 amino acids. Germline V lookup: CDR1 KGHSH, CDR2 LQKENI. In DNA form, the CDR3 reads TGTGCCAGCTCAGTCACTATAACCTACGAGCAGTACTTC. Translating it yields CASSVTITYEQYF.

The gene calls are TRBV5-1 and TRBJ2-3; D is perhaps TRBD2 (6 bases). V was pared by 3 bases and J by 8 bases, with 16 bases between. Germline V gene lookup returns CDR1 SGHRS and CDR2 YFSETQ. The CDR3 covers 14 residues. This chain's CDR3 is CASSSGLLEATQYF. In DNA form, the CDR3 reads TGCGCCAGCAGCTCGGGACTCCTAGAGGCTACGCAGTATTTT.

The V gene is TRBV5-5, the J gene TRBJ2-7; D unresolved. The CDR3 spans 12 residues. Germline V gene lookup returns CDR1 SGHKS and CDR2 YYEKEE (reference sequence). The V end lost 4 bases, the J end lost 3 bases, and 8 bases lay between the germline ends. The CDR3 coding sequence is TGTGCCAGCAGCCTCCAGAACTACGAGCAGTACTTC. Its translation: CASSLQNYEQYF.

The rearrangement links TRBV28 to TRBJ1-1, with 8 positions matching TRBD1. The CDR3 is 13 amino acids. Looked up from germline, CDR1 is MDHEN and CDR2 is SYDVKM. V dropped 4 bases and J dropped 6; count of bases not matched to a gene: 4. CDR3 protein: CASSWDRQSEAFF. In nucleotides, the CDR3 is TGTGCCAGCAGTTGGGACAGGCAGTCTGAAGCTTTCTTT.

This chain uses TRBV9 with TRBJ1-2, with 7 bases lining up with TRBD1. Trimming removed 0 bases from V and 8 bases from J; junction bases left unmatched: 4. Germline V lookup: CDR1 SGDLS, CDR2 YYNGEE. The CDR3 sequence is 13 residues long. The chain's CDR3 is CASSVEVGGGYTF. CDR3 coding DNA: TGTGCCAGCAGCGTAGAAGTAGGGGGCGGCTACACCTTC. Complete variable domain (other parts from reference TRBV9 and TRBJ1-2): DSGVTQTPKHLITATGQRVTLRCSPRSGDLSVYWYQQSLDQGLQFLIQYYNGEERAKGNILERFSAQQFPDLHSELNLSSLELGDSALYFCASSVEVGGGYTFGSGTRLTVV.

This clone was detected a few times. CDR3 residues: CASSPHPGQGGEKLFF. DNA of the CDR3: TGCGCCAGCAGCCCTCATCCGGGACAGGGAGGGGAAAAACTGTTTTTT. The V and J genes are TRBV4-3 and TRBJ1-4; 9 bases map to TRBD1. The CDR3 has 16 residues. Germline CDR1 reads LGHNA; CDR2 reads YSLEER. The V segment lost 4 bases and the J segment 8 bases; nucleotides outside the gene matches: 11.

This sequence joins TRBV7-2 and TRBJ2-3, with TRBD1 as a possible D gene (7 bases). The CDR3 has 14 residues. V was clipped by 3 bases and J by 8 bases, with 15 bases between them. CDR1 and CDR2 from the germline V gene are SGHTA and FQGNSA. The CDR3 reads CASSFPAGGGTQYF. The CDR3 DNA reads as TGTGCCAGCAGCTTCCCAGCAGGGGGAGGTACGCAGTATTTT.

The chain uses TRBV18 and TRBJ2-5, with D possibly being TRBD2 (5 bases). V was clipped by 2 bases and J by 6 bases, with 13 bases between them. Germline assignment: CDR1 KGHSH and CDR2 LQKENI. The CDR3 totals 14 residues. The CDR3 region has the DNA TGTGCCAGCTCACCAGAGGGCAGTATAAAGACCCAGTACTTC. This encodes CASSPEGSIKTQYF.

This clone was observed a single time. V gene TRBV25-1 combines with J gene TRBJ1-5; no definite D call. V was clipped by 6 bases and J by 4 bases, with 13 bases between them. This CDR3 contains 14 residues. CDR1 MGHDK and CDR2 SYGVNS come from the germline V gene. This chain's CDR3 is CASSPGVRNQPQHF. The CDR3, as DNA: TGTGCCAGCAGCCCCGGGGTCAGGAATCAGCCCCAGCATTTT.

The chain has TRBV11-2 and TRBJ2-7; 8 bases are shared with TRBD1. CDR3 length: 14 residues. Looked up from germline, CDR1 is SGHAT and CDR2 is FQNNGV. V shed 8 bases and J 2 bases; nucleotides not matched to a gene: 8. CDR3 amino acids: CASADRESPYEQYF. The CDR3 region has the DNA TGTGCCAGCGCGGACAGGGAGTCTCCCTACGAGCAGTACTTC.

The chain combines TRBV30 with TRBJ2-1; D may be TRBD2 (5 bases). Trimming left V 0 bases short and J 10 bases short, with 16 bases between. Germline assignment: CDR1 GTSNPN and CDR2 SVGIG (reference sequence). The CDR3 loop spans 14 amino acids. CDR3 sequence reads: CAWSVLGLGEEQFF. DNA for the CDR3: TGTGCCTGGAGTGTACTCGGCCTGGGAGAAGAGCAGTTCTTC.

CDR3 DNA sequence: TGTGCCAGCAGCTTAACTAGCGCGCCCTACGAGCAGTACTTC. Its translation: CASSLTSAPYEQYF. The chain uses TRBV7-9 and TRBJ2-7; 7 bases fit TRBD2. The CDR3 covers 14 residues. The V and J ends lost 2 bases and 2 bases, in that order; junction bases with no gene match: 3. Germline V CDR1 and CDR2: SEHNR, FQNEAQ (reference sequence).

V is TRBV19 and J is TRBJ2-3, with D possibly TRBD2 on 5 matching bases. The CDR3 extends over 12 amino acids. Germline V lookup: CDR1 LNHDA, CDR2 SQIVND (reference sequence). V gave up 7 bases and J gave up 9 bases, with 14 bases separating them. CDR3 sequence: CASKGGMETQYF. The DNA for the CDR3 is TGTGCCAGTAAAGGAGGCATGGAGACGCAGTATTTT. The full variable domain, completed using reference TRBV19 and TRBJ2-3, is DGGITQSPKYLFRKEGQNVTLSCEQNLNHDAMYWYRQDPGQGLRLIYYSQIVNDFQKGDIAEGYSVSREKKESFPLTVTSAQKNPTAFYLCASKGGMETQYFGPGTRLTVL.

The CDR3 nucleotides are TGTGCCAGCAGCTTATCAGCCGGGACAGGGTTATCCGGGGAGCTGTTTTTT. It codes for CASSLSAGTGLSGELFF. V gene TRBV7-8 combines with J gene TRBJ2-2; 9 bases map to TRBD1. The CDR3 sequence is 17 residues long. With 2 bases clipped from V and 6 bases from J, the junction kept 10 bases outside the gene matches. From germline, CDR1 is SGHVS and CDR2 FQNEAQ.

This chain uses TRBV7-2 with TRBJ2-2; D remains ambiguous. The CDR3 runs to 15 residues. Germline CDR1 is SGHTA and CDR2 is FQGNSA. The ends were cut back, 3 bases at V and 2 bases at J, with 10 bases in the middle. CDR3 sequence reads: CASSLSSLNTGELFF. The CDR3 DNA is TGTGCCAGCAGCTTGTCCTCTCTAAACACCGGGGAGCTGTTTTTT.

This chain links TRBV27 with TRBJ1-1; TRBD1 agrees at 7 bases. The V and J ends lost 1 base and 4 bases, in that order; junction bases with no gene match: 3. In germline, CDR1 is MNHEY, CDR2 SMNVEV (reference sequence). There are 14 residues in the CDR3. The DNA of the CDR3 is TGTGCCAGCAGTTTATTCAGGGGGAGCACTGAAGCTTTCTTT. Its protein product is CASSLFRGSTEAFF.

V is TRBV28 and J is TRBJ2-7; 9 bases agree with TRBD1. The CDR3 contains 15 residues. Germline V CDR1 and CDR2: MDHEN, SYDVKM. With 10 bases clipped from V and 1 base from J, the junction kept 11 bases outside the gene matches. CDR3 sequence: CAIQQGAGLSYEQYF. CDR3 in DNA: TGTGCCATCCAACAGGGGGCAGGGCTATCCTACGAGCAGTACTTC.

The chain has TRBV5-1 and TRBJ2-7; TRBD1 aligns across 7 bases. There are 16 residues in the CDR3. CDR1 is SGHRS and CDR2 is YFSETQ in the germline V gene. J was trimmed by 5 bases and V by 4 bases; bases with no gene match: 15. This CDR3 reads CASSPRRQGGIDEQYF. In nucleotides, the CDR3 is TGCGCCAGCAGCCCCCGGAGACAGGGTGGTATCGACGAGCAGTACTTC.

This chain joins TRBV19 and TRBJ1-5; perhaps TRBD1 as D (6 bases). CDR1 LNHDA and CDR2 SQIVND come from the germline V gene (reference sequence). V was clipped by 9 bases and J by 6 bases, with 18 bases between them. This CDR3 comprises 14 residues. The CDR3 is CASTLNGGPQPQHF. DNA for the CDR3: TGTGCCAGCACATTGAACGGGGGGCCTCAGCCCCAGCATTTT.

The chain combines TRBV11-2 with TRBJ2-6; perhaps TRBD2 as D (5 bases). V was trimmed by 6 bases and J by 13 bases, leaving 16 bases between them. The CDR3 contains 13 residues. Germline lookup yields CDR1 SGHAT and CDR2 FQNNGV. The CDR3 loop reads CASRGEGGRVLTF. CDR3 bases: TGTGCCAGCAGAGGAGAGGGCGGCAGGGTCCTGACTTTC. Based on the CDR3 plus reference TRBV11-2 and TRBJ2-6, the full variable domain is EAGVAQSPRYKIIEKRQSVAFWCNPISGHATLYWYQQILGQGPKLLIQFQNNGVVDDSQLPKDRFSAERLKGVDSTLKIQPAKLEDSAVYLCASRGEGGRVLTFGAGSRLTVL.

This chain joins TRBV28 and TRBJ1-1, with D possibly being TRBD1 (6 bases). CDR1 MDHEN and CDR2 SYDVKM come from the germline V gene. The V gene lost 3 bases and the J gene lost 5 bases, with 25 bases spanning the gap. This CDR3 contains 18 residues. DNA of the CDR3: TGTGCCAGCAGTTTCCCTACTCAGGGAGGGGGGATGAGTACTGAAGCTTTCTTT. Encoded protein: CASSFPTQGGGMSTEAFF.

The chain combines TRBV14 with TRBJ2-6; D gene uncertain. Germline loops: CDR1 SGHDN, CDR2 FVKESK. The CDR3 length is 16 residues. V was trimmed by 4 bases and J by 0 bases, leaving 10 bases between them. Here the CDR3 reads CASSRHGSSGANVLTF. CDR3 DNA sequence: TGTGCCAGCAGCCGTCACGGGTCCTCTGGGGCCAACGTCCTGACTTTC.

The chain carries TRBV19 and TRBJ2-2; 7 bases line up with TRBD1. CDR1 is LNHDA and CDR2 is SQIVND in the germline V gene (reference sequence). CDR3 length equals 14 residues. Losses at the gene ends were 6 bases for V and 6 bases for J; bases not matched to a gene: 7. CDR3 residues: CASRSQGPSGELFF. The DNA of the CDR3 is TGTGCCAGTAGATCACAGGGGCCCTCCGGGGAGCTGTTTTTT. The full variable domain, in which reference TRBV19 and TRBJ2-2 provide the parts outside the CDR3, is DGGITQSPKYLFRKEGQNVTLSCEQNLNHDAMYWYRQDPGQGLRLIYYSQIVNDFQKGDIAEGYSVSREKKESFPLTVTSAQKNPTAFYLCASRSQGPSGELFFGEGSRLTVL.

J is TRBJ2-2 and V is TRBV11-3, with 12 positions matching TRBD1. Losses at the gene ends were 1 base for V and 7 bases for J; bases not matched to a gene: 4. The CDR3 totals 16 residues. Per germline, CDR1 SGHNT and CDR2 YENEEA. DNA of the CDR3: TGTGCCAGCAGCTTAGGGGACAGGGGGCGCGTCGGGGAGCTGTTTTTT. This encodes CASSLGDRGRVGELFF.